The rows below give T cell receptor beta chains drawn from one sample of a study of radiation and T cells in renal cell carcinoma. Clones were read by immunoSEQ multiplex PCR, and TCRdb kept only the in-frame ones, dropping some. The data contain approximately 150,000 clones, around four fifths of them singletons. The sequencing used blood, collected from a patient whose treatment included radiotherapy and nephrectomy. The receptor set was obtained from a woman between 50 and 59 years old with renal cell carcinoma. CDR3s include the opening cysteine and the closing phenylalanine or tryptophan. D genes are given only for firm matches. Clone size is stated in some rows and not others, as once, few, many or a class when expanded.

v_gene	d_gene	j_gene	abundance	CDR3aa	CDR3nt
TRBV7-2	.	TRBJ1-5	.	CASSGRTGQPQHF	TGTGCCAGCAGCGGGCGGACGGGTCAGCCCCAGCATTTT
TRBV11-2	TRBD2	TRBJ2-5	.	CASSSPGGGYETQYF	TGTGCCAGCAGCTCCCCTGGCGGGGGGTATGAGACCCAGTACTTC
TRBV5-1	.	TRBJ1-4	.	CASSADVLGEKLFF	TGCGCCAGCAGCGCGGACGTTTTGGGTGAAAAACTGTTTTTT
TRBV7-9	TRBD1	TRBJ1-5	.	CASSLGWDRGLNQPQHF	TGTGCCAGCAGCTTAGGGTGGGACAGGGGGCTTAATCAGCCCCAGCATTTT
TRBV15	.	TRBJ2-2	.	CATSRDIVAGGSSGELFF	TGTGCCACCAGCAGAGATATCGTGGCAGGAGGCTCCAGCGGGGAGCTGTTTTTT
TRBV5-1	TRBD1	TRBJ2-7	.	CASSSIVAGTGPPEQYF	TGCGCCAGCAGCTCCATCGTCGCCGGGACAGGGCCTCCCGAGCAGTACTTC
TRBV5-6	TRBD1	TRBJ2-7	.	CASSYRDRGAYEQYF	TGTGCCAGCAGCTACCGGGACAGGGGGGCCTACGAGCAGTACTTC
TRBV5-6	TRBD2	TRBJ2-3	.	CASSPLAGGSTDTQYF	TGTGCCAGCAGCCCCTTGGCGGGGGGCAGCACAGATACGCAGTATTTT
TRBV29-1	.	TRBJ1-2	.	CSVVSQGFNDGYTF	TGCAGCGTTGTATCGCAGGGGTTCAATGATGGCTACACCTTC
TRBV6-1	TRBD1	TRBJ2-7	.	CASSSGTGPSDEQYF	TGTGCCAGCAGCTCCGGGACAGGGCCCTCGGACGAGCAGTACTTC
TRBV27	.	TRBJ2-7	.	CASSLLVRGAYEQYF	TGTGCCAGCAGTTTACTAGTCAGGGGGGCTTACGAGCAGTACTTC
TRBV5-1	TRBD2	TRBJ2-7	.	CASNLAGGHEQYF	TGCGCCAGCAACCTAGCGGGAGGACACGAGCAGTACTTC
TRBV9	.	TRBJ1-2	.	CASSVAPSSHYGWGEGYTF	TGTGCCAGCAGCGTAGCCCCATCGTCCCACTACGGGTGGGGAGAGGGCTACACCTTC
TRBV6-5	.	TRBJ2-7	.	CASSPRFSAYEQYF	TGTGCCAGCAGCCCGCGCTTCTCGGCCTACGAGCAGTACTTC
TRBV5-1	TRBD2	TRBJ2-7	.	CASSSLAGPTYEQYF	TGCGCCAGCAGCTCATTAGCGGGGCCCACCTACGAGCAGTACTTC
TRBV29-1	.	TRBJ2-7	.	CSVAGSYEQYF	TGCAGCGTCGCAGGCTCCTACGAGCAGTACTTC
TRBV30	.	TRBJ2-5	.	CAWNRTHYQETQYF	TGTGCCTGGAATAGGACTCACTACCAAGAGACCCAGTACTTC
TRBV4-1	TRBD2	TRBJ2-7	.	CASSQDPLKGGNEQYF	TGCGCCAGCAGCCAAGATCCTTTAAAGGGAGGGAACGAGCAGTACTTC
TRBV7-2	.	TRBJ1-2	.	CASSLAQGNGYTF	TGTGCCAGCAGCTTAGCGCAGGGGAATGGCTACACCTTC
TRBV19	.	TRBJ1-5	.	CASRDRPDQPQHF	TGTGCCAGTAGAGACAGGCCGGATCAGCCCCAGCATTTT
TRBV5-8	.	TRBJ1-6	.	CASSLYRSPSYNSPLHF	TGTGCCAGCAGCTTGTATAGGTCCCCCTCCTATAATTCACCCCTCCACTTT
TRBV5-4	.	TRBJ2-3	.	CASSLSLTTDTQYF	TGTGCCAGCAGCTTGAGCCTTACCACAGATACGCAGTATTTT
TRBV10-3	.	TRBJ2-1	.	CAISESAGAPYNEQFF	TGTGCCATCAGTGAGTCGGCAGGGGCCCCATACAATGAGCAGTTCTTC
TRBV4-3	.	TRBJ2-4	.	CASSQDPGAARNIQYF	TGCGCCAGCAGCCAAGATCCCGGCGCTGCGAGGAACATTCAGTACTTC
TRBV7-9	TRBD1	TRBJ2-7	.	CASSLWSTGERYEQYF	TGTGCCAGCAGCTTATGGTCTACAGGGGAACGGTACGAGCAGTACTTC
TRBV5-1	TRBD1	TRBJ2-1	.	CASSWDRGGRASSSYNEQFF	TGCGCCAGCAGCTGGGACAGGGGGGGTAGGGCCTCTAGCTCCTACAATGAGCAGTTCTTC
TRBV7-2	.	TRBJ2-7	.	CASSLGFASTISYEQYF	TGTGCCAGCAGCTTAGGATTCGCCTCTACCATCTCCTACGAGCAGTACTTC
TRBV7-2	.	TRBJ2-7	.	CASSETLYEQYF	TGTGCCAGCAGCGAGACACTCTACGAGCAGTACTTC
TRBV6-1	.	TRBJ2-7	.	CASRALDTYEQYF	TGTGCCAGCAGGGCTTTGGACACGTACGAGCAGTACTTC
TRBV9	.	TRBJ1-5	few	CASSVGGGQPQHF	TGTGCCAGCAGCGTCGGGGGAGGACAGCCCCAGCATTTT
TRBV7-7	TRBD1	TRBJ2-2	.	CAMRRDRGVGELFF	TGTGCCATGCGCCGGGACAGGGGAGTCGGGGAGCTGTTTTTT